These T cell receptor beta chains were read from a single sample in a study of cytomegalovirus exposure and HLA in healthy donors. TCRdb keeps only in-frame clones here, not all; method: immunoSEQ multiplex PCR. Counted here are 100,000 to 140,000 clones, 60% to 80% occurring once; the ten biggest clones make up roughly 2%. The sequenced sample was PBMCs. These receptors were taken from a young man in good health and CMV-seronegative. Both conserved end residues are trimmed from each CDR3.

v_call	j_call	cdr3_aa
TRBV5-1	TRBJ2-3	ASSPTGGSSDTQY
TRBV4-3	TRBJ1-2	ASSQEGGNYGYP
TRBV6-5	TRBJ2-3	ASSSTWDGGRQY
TRBV4-2	TRBJ2-7	ASSQDSGGGRGTQSSYEQY
TRBV19	TRBJ2-7	ASIGPTGEQY
TRBV5-4	TRBJ1-4	ASSRAGGLNEKLF
TRBV2	TRBJ2-2	ASRGDSGELF
TRBV7-7	TRBJ2-5	ASSLVEGQETQY
TRBV28	TRBJ2-5	ASRSRGPWETQY
TRBV5-6	TRBJ2-1	ASSLRVGTSSYNEQF
TRBV6-5	TRBJ1-2	ASSEQSYGYT
TRBV11-2	TRBJ2-5	ASSFGQGRTQY
TRBV11-3	TRBJ2-2	ASSPRTGKNTGELF
TRBV5-1	TRBJ2-5	ASSLALAGGETQY
TRBV25-1	TRBJ2-4	AISPQVETLAKNIQY
TRBV10-1	TRBJ2-5	ASSVGGPEETQY
TRBV15	.	ATTDRVPYEQY
TRBV9	TRBJ2-3	ASSAGQGGLDTQY
TRBV7-3	TRBJ2-7	ASSLITGGEQY
TRBV5-1	TRBJ2-5	ASSVGGQSRSETQY
TRBV7-3	TRBJ2-1	ASSLTGGPYNEQF
TRBV7-9	TRBJ2-3	ASSFNYGGTQY
TRBV6-1	TRBJ2-5	ASSEAAAAETQY
TRBV19	TRBJ2-4	ASSIRQGNWENIQY
TRBV12-5	TRBJ2-1	ASGYGADRYNEQF
TRBV27	TRBJ1-4	ASSTPGTGGEKLF
TRBV7-9	.	ASSPPRTGPSYEQY
TRBV7-9	TRBJ2-7	SSRGDRGSYEQY
TRBV7-9	TRBJ2-1	ASSPSGGGLNEQF
TRBV4-3	TRBJ1-2	ASSQGQGRYGYT
TRBV18	TRBJ1-6	ASSHNDRAIGSPLH
TRBV4-3	TRBJ2-1	ASSPDSYNEQF
TRBV7-6	TRBJ1-1	ASSLGIGAPRRNTEAF
TRBV27	TRBJ2-1	ASSFRGQSSYNEQF
TRBV19	TRBJ2-4	ASSPPQGLGAKNIQY
TRBV27	TRBJ2-1	ASSLKTGGVGEQF
TRBV28	TRBJ1-5	ASSTTRFSGNQPQH
TRBV25-1	TRBJ2-1	ASSPAGPWGDNEQF
TRBV4-3	TRBJ1-3	ASSQVWDRVDYTIY
TRBV29-1	TRBJ1-6	SVRDRGESPLH
TRBV5-1	TRBJ1-1	ASSLDRGLGNTEAF
TRBV4-3	TRBJ1-1	ASSQGTLGTEAF
TRBV9	TRBJ1-2	ASSVGAGGTNYGYT
TRBV4-2	TRBJ1-1	ASRQGMVTEAF
TRBV10-3	TRBJ2-5	AISGRTGYQETQY
TRBV4-3	TRBJ2-6	ASSPRDFGANVLP
TRBV6-5	TRBJ2-1	ASTGGQGELEQF
TRBV7-9	TRBJ2-3	ASSLTSGTGRGDTQY
TRBV5-6	TRBJ1-6	ASSRTGVNSPLH
TRBV9	TRBJ2-7	ASSVEAGGPYEQY
TRBV11-3	TRBJ2-7	ASSPAGDYEQY
TRBV14	TRBJ2-1	ASSRGGSYNEQF
TRBV1	TRBJ2-1	TSSQPRTVYNEQF
TRBV5-1	TRBJ2-2	ASSPDAGFTGELF
TRBV5-1	TRBJ2-1	ASSAGFFYNEQF
TRBV2	TRBJ2-5	ASSVEQGQETQY
TRBV5-3	TRBJ1-3	ARSLTQGEGNTIY
TRBV10-3	TRBJ2-3	ATGTSGDYRDTQY
TRBV28	TRBJ2-7	ASSSSDSPYEQY
TRBV5-6	TRBJ2-5	ASSWPGAAQY